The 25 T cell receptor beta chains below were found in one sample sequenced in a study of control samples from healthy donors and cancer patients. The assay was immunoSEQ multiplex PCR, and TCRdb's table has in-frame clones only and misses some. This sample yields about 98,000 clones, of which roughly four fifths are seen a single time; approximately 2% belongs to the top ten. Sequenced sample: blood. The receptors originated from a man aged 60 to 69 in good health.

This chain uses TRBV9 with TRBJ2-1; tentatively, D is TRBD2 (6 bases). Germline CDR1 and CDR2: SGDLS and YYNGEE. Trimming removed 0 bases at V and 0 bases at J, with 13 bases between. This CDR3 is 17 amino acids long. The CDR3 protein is CASSVGGGGSSYNEQFF. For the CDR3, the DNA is TGTGCCAGCAGCGTAGGAGGCGGAGGGAGCTCCTACAATGAGCAGTTCTTC.

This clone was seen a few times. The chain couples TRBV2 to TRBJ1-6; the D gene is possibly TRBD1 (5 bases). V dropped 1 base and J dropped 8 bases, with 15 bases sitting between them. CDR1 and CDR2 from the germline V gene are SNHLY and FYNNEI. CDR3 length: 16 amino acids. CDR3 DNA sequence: TGTGCCAGCAGTGAAGGGTCGGGACGGTACCATTCACCCCTCCACTTT. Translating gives CASSEGSGRYHSPLHF.

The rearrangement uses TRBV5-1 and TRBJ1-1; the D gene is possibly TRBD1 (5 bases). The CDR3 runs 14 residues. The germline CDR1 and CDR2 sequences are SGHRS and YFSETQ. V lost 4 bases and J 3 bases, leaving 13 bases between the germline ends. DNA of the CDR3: TGCGCCAGCAGCCTATCCCTGGGGGACACTGAAGCTTTCTTT. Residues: CASSLSLGDTEAFF.

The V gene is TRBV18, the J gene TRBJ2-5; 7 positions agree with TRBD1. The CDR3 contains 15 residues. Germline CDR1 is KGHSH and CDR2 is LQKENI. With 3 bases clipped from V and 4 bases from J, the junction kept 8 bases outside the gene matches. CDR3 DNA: TGTGCCAGCTCACCTCAACAGGGGCTAGGAGAGACCCAGTACTTC. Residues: CASSPQQGLGETQYF.

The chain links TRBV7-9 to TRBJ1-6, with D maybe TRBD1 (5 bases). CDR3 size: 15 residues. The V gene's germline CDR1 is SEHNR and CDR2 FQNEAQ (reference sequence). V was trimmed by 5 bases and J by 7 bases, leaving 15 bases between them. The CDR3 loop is CASSPGGLWNSPLHF. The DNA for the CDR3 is TGTGCCAGCAGCCCCGGGGGGTTGTGGAATTCACCCCTCCACTTT.

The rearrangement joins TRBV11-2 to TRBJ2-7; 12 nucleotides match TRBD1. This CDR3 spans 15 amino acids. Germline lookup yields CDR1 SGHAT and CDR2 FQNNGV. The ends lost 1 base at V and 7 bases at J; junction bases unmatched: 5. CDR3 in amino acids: CASSLGDRGPREQYF. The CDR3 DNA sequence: TGTGCCAGCAGCTTAGGGGACAGGGGGCCGCGGGAGCAGTACTTC.

CDR3 in DNA: TGTGCCAGTAGTATTTCCCCTAGCGGGGGCGCAAACCAAGAGACCCAGTACTTC. Translated, it gives CASSISPSGGANQETQYF. V is TRBV19 and J is TRBJ2-5, with 10 bases fitting TRBD2. In germline, CDR1 is LNHDA, CDR2 SQIVND (reference sequence). There are 18 residues in the CDR3. V lost 3 bases, J lost 0 bases, and 10 bases stayed unmatched.

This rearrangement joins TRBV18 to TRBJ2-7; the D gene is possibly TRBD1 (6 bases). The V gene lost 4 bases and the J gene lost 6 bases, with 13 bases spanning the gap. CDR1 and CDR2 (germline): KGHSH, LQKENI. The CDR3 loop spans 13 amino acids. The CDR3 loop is CASSLDSLLEQYF. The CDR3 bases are TGTGCCAGCTCACTGGACAGTCTACTCGAGCAGTACTTC.

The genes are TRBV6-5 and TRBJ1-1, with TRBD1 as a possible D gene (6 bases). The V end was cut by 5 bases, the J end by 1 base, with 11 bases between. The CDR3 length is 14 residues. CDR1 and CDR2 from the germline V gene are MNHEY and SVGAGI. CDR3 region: CASSRGWGNTEAFF. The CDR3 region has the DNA TGTGCCAGCAGTAGGGGGTGGGGGAACACTGAAGCTTTCTTT.

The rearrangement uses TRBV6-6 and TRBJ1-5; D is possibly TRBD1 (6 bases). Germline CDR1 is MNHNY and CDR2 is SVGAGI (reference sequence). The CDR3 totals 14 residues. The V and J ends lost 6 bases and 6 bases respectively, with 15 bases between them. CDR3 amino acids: CASSPQGGGQPQHF. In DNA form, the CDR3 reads TGTGCCAGCAGCCCTCAGGGAGGGGGTCAGCCCCAGCATTTT.

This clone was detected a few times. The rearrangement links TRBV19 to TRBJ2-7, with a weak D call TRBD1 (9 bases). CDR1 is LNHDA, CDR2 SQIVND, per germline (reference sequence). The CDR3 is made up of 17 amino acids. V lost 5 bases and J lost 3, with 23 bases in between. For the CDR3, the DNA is TGTGCCAGTAGTCGCCAACCGGGGGGGACAGGGTTCTACGAGCAGTACTTC. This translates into CASSRQPGGTGFYEQYF.

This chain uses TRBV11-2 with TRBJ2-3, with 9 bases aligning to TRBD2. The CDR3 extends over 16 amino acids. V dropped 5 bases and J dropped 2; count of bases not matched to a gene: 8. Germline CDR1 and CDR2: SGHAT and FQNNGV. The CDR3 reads CASSRGLARFTDTQYF. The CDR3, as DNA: TGTGCCAGCAGCAGAGGACTAGCGAGGTTCACAGATACGCAGTATTTT.

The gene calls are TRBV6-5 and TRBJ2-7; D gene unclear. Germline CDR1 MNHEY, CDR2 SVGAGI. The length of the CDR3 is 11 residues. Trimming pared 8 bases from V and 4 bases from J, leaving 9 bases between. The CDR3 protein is CASHYRYEQYF. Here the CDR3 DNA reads TGTGCCAGCCATTACAGATACGAGCAGTACTTC.

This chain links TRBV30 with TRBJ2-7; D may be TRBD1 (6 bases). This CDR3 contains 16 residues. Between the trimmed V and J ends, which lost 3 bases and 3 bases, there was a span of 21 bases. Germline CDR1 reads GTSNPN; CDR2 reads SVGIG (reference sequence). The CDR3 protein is CAWRTWGRGPGYEQYF. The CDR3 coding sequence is TGTGCCTGGAGGACTTGGGGCAGGGGCCCCGGCTACGAGCAGTACTTC.

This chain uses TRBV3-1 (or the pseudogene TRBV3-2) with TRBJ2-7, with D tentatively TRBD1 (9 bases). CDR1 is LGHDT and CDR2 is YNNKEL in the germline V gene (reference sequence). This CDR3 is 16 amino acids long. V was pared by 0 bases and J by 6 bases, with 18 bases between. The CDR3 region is CASSQDSGTGNGEQYF. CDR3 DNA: TGTGCCAGCAGCCAAGATAGCGGGACAGGGAATGGCGAGCAGTACTTC.

Here the CDR3 DNA reads TGTGCCAGTAGTATAGAGTCGGCTAATGAGCAGTTCTTC. Protein sequence: CASSIESANEQFF. V is TRBV19 and J is TRBJ2-1; no definite D call. Deletions cut 0 bases from V and 7 bases from J, with 7 bases between. The germline V gene has CDR1 LNHDA and CDR2 SQIVND (reference sequence). The CDR3 runs to 13 residues.

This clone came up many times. The CDR3 DNA is TGTGCCTGGAGGGCCCGATCCTACAATGAGCAGTTCTTC. Its translation: CAWRARSYNEQFF. This sequence joins TRBV30 and TRBJ2-1; D remains ambiguous. CDR3 length equals 13 residues. The ends were cut back, 3 bases at V and 1 base at J, with 7 bases in the middle. The germline CDR1 and CDR2 sequences are GTSNPN and SVGIG (reference sequence).

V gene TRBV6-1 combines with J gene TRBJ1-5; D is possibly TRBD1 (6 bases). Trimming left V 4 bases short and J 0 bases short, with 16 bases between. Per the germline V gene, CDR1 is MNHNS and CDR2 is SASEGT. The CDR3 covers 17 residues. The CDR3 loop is CASSGARTVDSNQPQHF. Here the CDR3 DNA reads TGTGCCAGCAGTGGGGCTCGGACAGTGGATAGCAATCAGCCCCAGCATTTT.

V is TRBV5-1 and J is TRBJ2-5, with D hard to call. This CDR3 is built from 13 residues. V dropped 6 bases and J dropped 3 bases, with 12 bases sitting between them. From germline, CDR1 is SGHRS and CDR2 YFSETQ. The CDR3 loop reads CASKTSGEETQYF. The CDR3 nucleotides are TGCGCCAGCAAAACAAGTGGGGAAGAGACCCAGTACTTC.

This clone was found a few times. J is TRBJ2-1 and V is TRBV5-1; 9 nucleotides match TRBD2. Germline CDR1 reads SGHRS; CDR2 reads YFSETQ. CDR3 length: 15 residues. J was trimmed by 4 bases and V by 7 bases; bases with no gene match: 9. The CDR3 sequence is CASLPGSGGYNEQFF. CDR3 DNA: TGCGCCAGCCTTCCTGGTAGCGGGGGTTACAATGAGCAGTTCTTC.

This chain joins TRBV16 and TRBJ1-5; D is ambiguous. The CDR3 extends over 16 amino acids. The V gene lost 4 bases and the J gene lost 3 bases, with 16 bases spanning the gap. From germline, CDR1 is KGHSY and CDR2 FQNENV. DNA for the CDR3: TGTGCCAGCAGCCGCCAGGCATTAGGATCCAATCAGCCCCAGCATTTT. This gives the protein CASSRQALGSNQPQHF. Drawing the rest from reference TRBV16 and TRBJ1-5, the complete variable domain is GEEVAQTPKHLVRGEGQKAKLYCAPIKGHSYVFWYQQVLKNEFKFLISFQNENVFDETGMPKERFSAKCLPNSPCSLEIQATKLEDSAVYFCASSRQALGSNQPQHFGDGTRLSIL.

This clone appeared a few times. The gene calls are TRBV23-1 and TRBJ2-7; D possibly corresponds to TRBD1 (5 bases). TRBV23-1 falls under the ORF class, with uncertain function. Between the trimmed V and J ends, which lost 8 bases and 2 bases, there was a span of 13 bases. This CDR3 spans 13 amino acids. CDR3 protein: CASPWGHPYEQYF. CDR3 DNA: TGCGCCAGCCCGTGGGGCCATCCCTACGAGCAGTACTTC.

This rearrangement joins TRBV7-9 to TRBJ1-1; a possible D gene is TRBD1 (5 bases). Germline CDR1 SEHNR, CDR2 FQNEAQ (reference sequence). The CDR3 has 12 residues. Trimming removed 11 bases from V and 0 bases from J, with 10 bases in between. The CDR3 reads CAAGPLNTEAFF. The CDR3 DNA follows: TGTGCCGCAGGGCCCTTGAACACTGAAGCTTTCTTT.

In DNA, the CDR3 is TGTGCCGGGACCCACACAGGGAGAGGCGAGCAGTTCTTC. This gives the protein CAGTHTGRGEQFF. The chain combines TRBV30 with TRBJ2-1; D possibly corresponds to TRBD1 (6 bases). CDR1 is GTSNPN and CDR2 is SVGIG in the germline V gene (reference sequence). Trimming left V 8 bases short and J 10 bases short, with 21 bases between. This CDR3 has 13 amino acids.

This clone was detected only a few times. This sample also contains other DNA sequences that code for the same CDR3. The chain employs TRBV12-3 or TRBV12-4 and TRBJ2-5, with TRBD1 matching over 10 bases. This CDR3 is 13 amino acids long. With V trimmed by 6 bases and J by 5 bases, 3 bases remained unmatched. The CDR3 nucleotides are TGTGCCAGCAGCCGGACAGGGGGGGAGACCCAGTACTTC. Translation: CASSRTGGETQYF.